This T cell receptor beta chain was recovered during a study of T cells in Graves' hyperthyroidism and ophthalmopathy. Whole-study context: Specimen type is peripheral blood, collected at initial diagnosis prior to any treatment.

This clonotype was detected ten times or more. Deletions cut 2 bases from V and 7 bases from J, with 11 bases between. The CDR3 runs 13 residues. The source material, RNA transcripts, was used to amplify TCR beta CDR3 regions. The HTBI primer set served for first-round RT-PCR of the TCR CDR3. TCRdb analysed the multiplex PCR reads with MiXCR anew, one entry per CDR3 protein. The data hold roughly 630,000 distinct CDR3 sequences, with less than 20% observed a single time. The sample was blood. This rearrangement joins TRBV12-3 or TRBV12-4 to TRBJ1-2, with D possibly being TRBD1 (5 bases). The TCR was taken from a woman in her twenties or thirties with Graves' hyperthyroidism. This chain's CDR3 is CASSLRGDGGYTF. CDR3 DNA sequence: TGTGCCAGCAGTTTACGAGGGGACGGTGGCTACACCTTC.